A selection of T cell receptor beta chains follows, all from one sample in a study of blood T cell repertoires in COVID-19. Here immunoSEQ multiplex PCR was the method, and the copy in TCRdb shows in-frame clones only, minus some. Among around 170,000 clones, around 83% were seen once, and the ten largest hold approximately 6.5%. The sequenced sample consisted of peripheral blood. The receptors come from a woman in her forties with acute or convalescent COVID-19. The CDR3 runs from the conserved cysteine through the conserved F or W. A D gene is named only where the DNA matches it firmly. For some rows the clone size is stated as once, few or many, or as a class when expanded; others skip it.

abundance,v_gene,len,j_gene,d_gene,CDR3nt,CDR3aa
once,TRBV18,15,TRBJ2-3,.,TGTGCCAGCTCATCCGGACGGGGGATCACAGATACGCAGTATTTT,CASSSGRGITDTQYF
.,TRBV23-1,15,TRBJ1-1,TRBD1,TGCGCCAGCAGGTTAGACAGGGGGATATGGGCTGAAGCTTTCTTT,CASRLDRGIWAEAFF
once,TRBV7-2,14,TRBJ2-2,.,TGTGCCAGTGGGGGCCTCGCGAACACCGGGGAGCTGTTTTTT,CASGGLANTGELFF
.,TRBV9,16,TRBJ2-2,TRBD1,TGTGCCAGCAGCCCTCAGGGGGCTACGAACACCGGGGAGCTGTTTTTT,CASSPQGATNTGELFF
.,TRBV20-1,14,TRBJ2-5,.,TGCAGTGCTAGTAAGCGACGACCGTCGGAGACCCAGTACTTC,CSASKRRPSETQYF
.,TRBV30,14,TRBJ1-2,.,TGTGCCTGGCGAAACCCGGGACTCAGATATGGCTACACCTTC,CAWRNPGLRYGYTF
.,TRBV5-1,15,TRBJ1-6,TRBD1,TGCGCCAGCAGCTTGGGGGACAGGTCCGATTCACCCCTCCACTTT,CASSLGDRSDSPLHF
.,TRBV5-6,16,TRBJ1-2,.,TGTGCCAGCTCGCGGGGGCCAACCGCAGCTAACTATGGCTACACCTTC,CASSRGPTAANYGYTF
.,TRBV4-1,14,TRBJ2-5,.,TGCGCCAGCAGCCAAGAGTTTGAGGTGGGGACCCAGTACTTC,CASSQEFEVGTQYF
.,TRBV7-2,15,TRBJ2-5,TRBD2,TGTGCCAGCAGCGGGGGACTAGCGGGACGTGGGACCCAGTACTTC,CASSGGLAGRGTQYF
.,TRBV5-4,14,TRBJ1-6,TRBD1,TGTGCCAGCAGCAAGGACAGGGGTGAGGGCCCCCTCCACTTT,CASSKDRGEGPLHF
few,TRBV10-3,14,TRBJ1-5,.,TGTGCCATCAGTGAGAGTAGGGGTGGTCAGCCCCAGCATTTT,CAISESRGGQPQHF
.,TRBV5-1,15,TRBJ2-3,.,TGCGCCAGCAGCTTTACCACTATGAGTGCAGATACGCAGTATTTT,CASSFTTMSADTQYF
.,TRBV27,15,TRBJ2-2,.,TGTGCCAGCAGTATCGGGACACTGAACACCGGGGAGCTGTTTTTT,CASSIGTLNTGELFF
.,TRBV6-1,14,TRBJ2-7,.,TGTGCCAGCAGTGAATATGGACTGGCCTACGAGCAGTACTTC,CASSEYGLAYEQYF
.,TRBV3-1/TRBV3-2,11,TRBJ1-1,.,TGTGCCAGCAGCCAGGGGGGATCAGCTTTCTTT,CASSQGGSAFF
.,TRBV29-1,13,TRBJ1-2,TRBD1,TGCAGCGTAGGGGACAGGGATAACTATGGCTACACCTTC,CSVGDRDNYGYTF
.,TRBV27,14,TRBJ2-7,TRBD1,TGTGCCAGCAGTCCACAGGGGGCGTTCAACGAGCAGTACTTC,CASSPQGAFNEQYF
once,TRBV5-4,14,TRBJ1-4,.,TGTGCCAGCAGAGTCTTCGGCTCGGGGGAAAAACTGTTTTTT,CASRVFGSGEKLFF
once,TRBV30,14,TRBJ1-6,TRBD1,TGTGCCTGGAGTACAGGACAGGAAAATTCACCCCTCCACTTT,CAWSTGQENSPLHF
.,TRBV6-6,17,TRBJ2-1,TRBD2,TGTGCCAGCAGTCCCCAGGTATCTAGCGGTGAGCACAATGAGCAGTTCTTC,CASSPQVSSGEHNEQFF
.,TRBV7-2,15,TRBJ1-4,.,TGTGCCAGCAGCTTCTCTCAGGGGCTGTATGAAAAACTGTTTTTT,CASSFSQGLYEKLFF
.,TRBV19,15,TRBJ1-6,.,TGTGCCAGTAGTCAGCTGGCCAGGGCGAATTCACCCCTCCACTTT,CASSQLARANSPLHF
.,TRBV28,15,TRBJ2-3,.,TGTGCCAGCAGCGAACGAGGGGGGGCGAAAGATACGCAGTATTTT,CASSERGGAKDTQYF
.,TRBV12-3/TRBV12-4,11,TRBJ1-5,.,TGTGCCAGCAGTCGGAATCAGCCCCAGCATTTT,CASSRNQPQHF
few,TRBV7-9,14,TRBJ2-1,.,TGTGCCAGCAGCACAACTAGCTTCGGCAATGAGCAGTTCTTC,CASSTTSFGNEQFF
.,TRBV30,14,TRBJ1-4,TRBD1,TGTGCCTGGACGCGGGACAGGACGGATGAAAAACTGTTTTTT,CAWTRDRTDEKLFF
once,TRBV19,16,TRBJ1-1,TRBD1,TGTGCCAGTAGGAGGGGGCTTGGGCCTCTGAACACTGAAGCTTTCTTT,CASRRGLGPLNTEAFF
once,TRBV30,20,TRBJ2-3,TRBD2,TGTGCCTGGAGTACGGGACTAGCGGGATGGGGCATAAAGGGCACAGATACGCAGTATTTT,CAWSTGLAGWGIKGTDTQYF
few,TRBV6-4,14,TRBJ2-5,.,TGTGCCAGCGGGAGTAGCAGAATTCAAGAGACCCAGTACTTC,CASGSSRIQETQYF
.,TRBV7-2,14,TRBJ1-4,.,TGTGCCAGCAGCTTAGGTTCGGTTACTGAAAAACTGTTTTTT,CASSLGSVTEKLFF
many,TRBV2,13,TRBJ1-5,.,TGTGCCGGAAAGAGGGACAACAATCAGCCCCAGCATTTT,CAGKRDNNQPQHF
once,TRBV7-3,16,TRBJ2-3,.,TGTGCCAGCAGCTTAGGGGGGAGCAACCCCACAGATACGCAGTATTTT,CASSLGGSNPTDTQYF
.,TRBV13,13,TRBJ2-3,.,TGTGCCAGCAGCCGGGATAGCACAGATACGCAGTATTTT,CASSRDSTDTQYF
.,TRBV25-1,14,TRBJ2-3,.,TGTGCCAGCGCGGACAGCCGAAGCACAGATACGCAGTATTTT,CASADSRSTDTQYF
once,TRBV2,14,TRBJ2-7,TRBD1,TGTGCCAGCAGTCAAGGGACAGGGCACTACGAGCAGTACTTC,CASSQGTGHYEQYF